This T cell receptor (beta chain) was captured by sequencing in a study of shared T cell receptors in the human thymus. J gave up 3 bases and V 3 bases, and 8 bases lay outside the gene matches. Germline lookup yields CDR1 KGHSH and CDR2 LQKENI. The CDR3 length is 15 residues. Assay: immunoSEQ multiplex PCR; the TCRdb copy retains only in-frame clones and omits some. The table shows 500,000 to 850,000 clones, with more than 70% occurring only once. These same records also appear under a second study, on human thymus T cells.

V gene TRBV18 combines with J gene TRBJ2-7, with 7 positions matching TRBD1. Sequencing was done on a sample of thymocytes. This receptor was identified in a boy younger than two with a congenital heart defect. Written as DNA, the CDR3 is TGTGCCAGCTCACCCTCCGACAGGGTGGACTACGAGCAGTACTTC. Its translation: CASSPSDRVDYEQYF.